This TCR beta chain originates from a study of blood T cells in healthy people across ages. The study's findings and limits: Conclusively comparing naive with antigen-experienced cells was impossible with unsorted PBMCs. Long-lived donors exceeded aged donors in naive CD4+ cells and diversity.

The authors extracted at least 6 micrograms of total RNA per sample. A sample-barcoded 5' primer and a J-beta primer mix were used in a second PCR of roughly 7 to 11 cycles. Template switching added a 12-random-nucleotide identifier to every cDNA molecule. Each CDR3 protein gets one entry after TCRdb re-called the 5' RACE reads with MiXCR. This sample carries about 730,000 distinct CDR3 sequences, roughly 43% of them seen once, and the ten largest clones take roughly 20%. Concerning this clonotype: Its antigen is not identified.

Trimming removed 0 bases at V and 11 bases at J, with 17 bases between. Germline loops: CDR1 SGHRS, CDR2 YFSETQ. CDR3 length: 14 amino acids. The chain is built from TRBV5-1 and TRBJ2-5, with D possibly TRBD2 on 6 matching bases. Material for sequencing was blood. The receptor was isolated from a woman aged 55-69 years in good health. The CDR3 nucleotides read TGCGCCAGCAGCTTGGACCCTAGCGTAGATGAGCAGTACTTC. This gives the protein CASSLDPSVDEQYF.